The next 9 T cell receptor beta chains were all read from a single sample in a study of blood T cell repertoires in COVID-19. Measured with immunoSEQ multiplex PCR; TCRdb has only the in-frame clones, and not every one. This table holds about 86,000 clones, approximately 83% found once. Sequencing used peripheral blood. These receptors were obtained from a woman aged 80 or older with active or convalescent COVID-19.

V usage is TRBV5-1 and J usage is TRBJ1-1; 9 bases are a match to TRBD1. CDR1 is SGHRS, CDR2 YFSETQ, per germline. The CDR3 runs to 14 residues. The V gene end was trimmed by 0 bases and the J gene end by 5 bases; junction bases not matched to a gene: 2. CDR3 residues: CASSLDRGQTEAFF. CDR3 nucleotide sequence: TGCGCCAGCAGCTTGGACAGGGGGCAAACTGAAGCTTTCTTT.

This clone was seen only once. J is TRBJ1-4 and V is TRBV28; D is possibly TRBD1 (6 bases). The CDR3 runs to 13 residues. Trimming took 10 bases from V and 4 from J, leaving 13 bases between them. Germline loops: CDR1 MDHEN, CDR2 SYDVKM. The DNA for the CDR3 is TGTGCCATTTTAGGGGGAGTTAATGAAAAACTGTTTTTT. Protein sequence: CAILGGVNEKLFF.

The V gene is TRBV7-8, the J gene TRBJ2-7, with TRBD1 as a possible D gene (6 bases). The CDR3 runs 12 residues. The germline CDR1 and CDR2 sequences are SGHVS and FQNEAQ. V was pared by 5 bases and J by 6 bases, with 11 bases between. CDR3 DNA: TGTGCCAGCAGCAGACAGGTCTCCGAGCAGTACTTC. Amino acids: CASSRQVSEQYF.

The chain links TRBV12-3 or TRBV12-4 to TRBJ1-1, with D unclear. The CDR3 is 13 amino acids. Trimming stripped 8 bases from V and 5 bases from J, with 15 bases between. For the CDR3, the DNA is TGTGCCAGCGCTCTAAACCTGATGACTGAAGCTTTCTTT. It specifies CASALNLMTEAFF.

The rearrangement uses TRBV19 and TRBJ1-2; TRBD1 matches at 9 bases. V dropped 7 bases and J dropped 4; count of bases not matched to a gene: 7. Germline CDR1 LNHDA, CDR2 SQIVND (reference sequence). The CDR3 runs 14 residues. CDR3 nucleotide sequence: TGTGCCAGTACCCCGGGACAGGGAGGCTATGGCTACACCTTC. It encodes CASTPGQGGYGYTF.

The chain joins TRBV7-2 to TRBJ1-6, with D perhaps matching TRBD1 (6 bases). This CDR3 has 14 amino acids. V lost 6 bases and J lost 9, with 15 bases in between. Germline V gene sequence: CDR1 SGHTA, CDR2 FQGNSA. The CDR3: CASRTTGFGSPLHF. The CDR3, as DNA: TGTGCCAGCAGGACGACAGGTTTCGGTTCACCCCTCCACTTT.

The rearrangement uses TRBV4-1 and TRBJ2-3; 7 nucleotides match TRBD1. The junction had 10 bases not matched to a gene; V was cut back by 3 bases and J by 4 bases. CDR1 is MGHRA and CDR2 is YSYEKL in the germline V gene. The CDR3 totals 16 residues. The CDR3 DNA sequence: TGCGCCAGCAGCCAGAGGGGGCAGGGTTTAGCAGATACGCAGTATTTT. Translated: CASSQRGQGLADTQYF.

Notes on this clone: Sequence at one end of the junction differs from germline and may be a read error. V gene TRBV28 combines with J gene TRBJ1-1; 7 bases agree with TRBD1. The CDR3 extends over 12 amino acids. Germline CDR1 and CDR2: MDHEN and SYDVKM. In nucleotides, the CDR3 is TGTGCCAGCAGTTTAGTGAGGGACAGTCGCGAATTT. Encoded protein: CASSLVRDSREF. Combining the CDR3 with reference TRBV28 and TRBJ1-1 gives the whole variable domain DVKVTQSSRYLVKRTGEKVFLECVQDMDHENMFWYRQDPGLGLRLIYFSYDVKMKEKGDIPEGYSVSREKKERFSLILESASTNQTSMYLCASSLVRDSREFGQGTRLTVV.

This clone was picked up one time. The chain employs TRBV9 and TRBJ1-6; D is possibly TRBD1 (6 bases). Looked up from germline, CDR1 is SGDLS and CDR2 is YYNGEE. CDR3 length equals 17 residues. V gave up 0 bases and J gave up 10 bases, with 20 bases separating them. The CDR3 nucleotides read TGTGCCAGCAGCGTAGGGCCGGCGGCAGGGGCAGGGTCACCCCTCCACTTT. Translating it yields CASSVGPAAGAGSPLHF. The full variable domain, in which reference TRBV9 and TRBJ1-6 provide the parts outside the CDR3, is DSGVTQTPKHLITATGQRVTLRCSPRSGDLSVYWYQQSLDQGLQFLIQYYNGEERAKGNILERFSAQQFPDLHSELNLSSLELGDSALYFCASSVGPAAGAGSPLHFGNGTRLTVT.